The next 32 T cell receptor beta chains were all read from a single sample in a study of blood T cells in healthy people across ages (dated by TCRdb to between 2014 and 2016). Library method: 5' RACE. The listed sequencing device is Illumina HiSeq 2500. A second PCR of about 7 to 12 cycles was performed with a sample-barcoded 5' primer and a J-beta primer mix. The public reads were reanalyzed by TCRdb: fastp trimming at Q25, MiXCR alignment, in-frame beta chains only. Every distinct CDR3 protein forms one entry, paired with its most common genes and DNA. This sample comprises approximately 960,000 distinct CDR3 sequences, 25% to 30% of them detected only once. 10% of the sample is in the top ten clones. This sample also appeared in a second study, on T cells of mothers and their children.

The sample consisted of blood. The source is a woman aged 40 to 50 in good health.

The chain links TRBV5-6 to TRBJ2-1; D is unresolved. Per the germline V gene, CDR1 is SGHDT and CDR2 is YYEEEE. This CDR3 is 16 amino acids long. The V end lost 0 bases, the J end lost 0 bases, and 10 bases lay between the germline ends. CDR3 DNA sequence: TGTGCCAGCAGCTTGGGGCAGCCCAGCTCCTACAATGAGCAGTTCTTC. This translates into CASSLGQPSSYNEQFF.

This clonotype appeared once. The chain carries TRBV5-1 and TRBJ2-1, with no clear D. V was cut by 3 bases and J by 2 bases, with 15 bases left in between. The CDR3 is 16 residues long. The V gene's germline CDR1 is SGHRS and CDR2 YFSETQ. CDR3 nucleotides: TGCGCCAGCAGCTCGCGCATCAACAGTCCCTACAATGAGCAGTTCTTC. This sequence encodes CASSSRINSPYNEQFF.

On this clonotype itself: At one boundary the junction diverges from the germline segment, which might be a read error. The V and J genes are TRBV5-1 and TRBJ1-4, with 9 bases that match TRBD1. This CDR3 is built from 14 residues. Germline V gene lookup returns CDR1 SGHRS and CDR2 YFSETQ. This CDR3 reads CVSSLGQGNEKLFF. The CDR3 DNA sequence: TGCGTCAGCAGCCTGGGACAGGGTAATGAAAAACTGTTTTTT.

V gene TRBV6-4 combines with J gene TRBJ2-5; D not certain. The CDR3 totals 13 residues. The V end lost 6 bases, the J end lost 7 bases, and 15 bases lay between the germline ends. The V gene's germline CDR1 is MRHNA and CDR2 SNTAGT. DNA for the CDR3: TGTGCCAGCAGGGAGCGTCTAGACTCGACCCAGTACTTC. This encodes CASRERLDSTQYF.

This clonotype has a handful of counts. The J gene is TRBJ2-7, the V gene TRBV7-9, with TRBD2 matching 7 bases. CDR1 is SEHNR and CDR2 is FQNEAQ in the germline V gene (reference sequence). The V segment lost 5 bases and the J segment 2 bases; nucleotides outside the gene matches: 3. The CDR3 covers 13 residues. This CDR3 is CASSPLATYEQYF. The CDR3 region has the DNA TGTGCCAGCAGCCCACTAGCGACCTACGAGCAGTACTTC.

The chain recombines TRBV4-3 with TRBJ2-4; unclear D gene. The germline V gene encodes CDR1 LGHNA and CDR2 YSLEER. CDR3 length: 20 residues. The V and J ends lost 0 bases and 1 base respectively, with 22 bases between them. CDR3 bases: TGCGCCAGCAGCCAAGACACGACGACTTACGACGGATTTGCCAAAAACATTCAGTACTTC. It specifies CASSQDTTTYDGFAKNIQYF.

The table lists this clonotype with a few counts. This chain connects TRBV7-2 to TRBJ2-3, with D possibly TRBD2 on 6 matching bases. V lost 4 bases, J lost 10 bases, and 15 bases lay in between. This CDR3 spans 13 amino acids. Germline V CDR1 and CDR2: SGHTA, FQGNSA. The CDR3 coding sequence is TGTGCCAGCAGCTCTGGGACTGGGGATGCGCAGTATTTT. Translation: CASSSGTGDAQYF. Full variable domain (remainder filled in from reference TRBV7-2 and TRBJ2-3): GAGVSQSPSNKVTEKGKDVELRCDPISGHTALYWYRQSLGQGLEFLIYFQGNSAPDKSGLPSDRFSAERTGGSVSTLTIQRTQQEDSAVYLCASSSGTGDAQYFGPGTRLTVL.

The V gene is TRBV28, the J gene TRBJ2-3; the D is unclear. Trimming cost V 3 bases and J 11 bases, with 9 bases left between them. The CDR3 is 11 residues long. Germline CDR1 MDHEN, CDR2 SYDVKM. This CDR3 reads CASSFVYGQYF. CDR3 coding DNA: TGTGCCAGCAGTTTCGTATACGGGCAGTATTTT.

This clonotype occurred many times. CDR3 sequence: CASSLSGRRAPTNEKLFF. The CDR3 DNA follows: TGTGCCAGCAGTTTATCCGGGCGTCGGGCCCCGACTAATGAAAAACTGTTTTTT. The V gene is TRBV27, the J gene TRBJ1-4, with D uncertain. Trimming left V 0 bases short and J 2 bases short, with 16 bases between. Germline V gene lookup returns CDR1 MNHEY and CDR2 SMNVEV (reference sequence). This CDR3 comprises 18 residues.

Ten or more counts support this clonotype. An end of the junction does not agree with germline; a read error may underlie this. CDR3 region: CASSSTGNTEAFF. As DNA, the CDR3 is TGCGCCAGCAGCTCGACAGGGAACACTGAAGCTTTCTTT. The chain combines TRBV12-3 or TRBV12-4 with TRBJ1-1; D might be TRBD1 (6 bases). CDR3 length equals 13 residues.

In its sample, this clonotype was seen many times. V usage is TRBV6-6 and J usage is TRBJ1-2, with no clear D. Deletions cut 2 bases from V and 3 bases from J, with 13 bases between. Germline assignment: CDR1 MNHNY and CDR2 SVGAGI (reference sequence). The CDR3 runs 15 residues. The CDR3 nucleotides read TGTGCCAGCAGTTACGGAGGCGGCAGCCACTATGGCTACACCTTC. Translation gives CASSYGGGSHYGYTF.

The table lists this clonotype with a few counts. This chain uses TRBV20-1 with TRBJ1-2; 9 nucleotides line up with TRBD1. The CDR3 has 12 amino acids. CDR1 and CDR2 (germline): DFQATT, SNEGSKA (reference sequence). With 6 bases clipped from V and 6 bases from J, the junction kept 5 bases outside the gene matches. The CDR3 nucleotides read TGCAGTGCGAGAACAGGGGGCCATGGCTACACCTTC. Translating it yields CSARTGGHGYTF.

The chain uses TRBV18 and TRBJ1-5, with 7 bases lining up with TRBD1. The CDR3 spans 14 residues. The junction had 4 bases not matched to a gene; V was cut back by 5 bases and J by 3 bases. CDR1 is KGHSH, CDR2 LQKENI, per germline. The CDR3 sequence is CASSVQGNNQPQHF. The DNA for the CDR3 is TGTGCCAGCTCAGTACAGGGGAACAATCAGCCCCAGCATTTT.

The chain uses TRBV5-5 and TRBJ2-1; 8 bases fit TRBD2. This CDR3 spans 15 amino acids. CDR1 SGHKS and CDR2 YYEKEE come from the germline V gene (reference sequence). V shed 6 bases and J 4 bases; nucleotides not matched to a gene: 9. CDR3 sequence (DNA): TGTGCCAGCACCATTATCGGCGGGGGGTACAATGAGCAGTTCTTC. Protein product: CASTIIGGGYNEQFF.

On this clonotype: A much larger clonotype is one base distant, so this may be a read error. This chain joins TRBV5-1 and TRBJ2-3, with 8 bases identical to TRBD1. The CDR3 has 14 amino acids. The junction had 10 bases not matched to a gene; V was cut back by 9 bases and J by 4 bases. Germline V gives CDR1 SGHRS, CDR2 YFSETQ. The CDR3 DNA reads as TGCGCCAACAATCCCATGACAGGGGCAGATACGCAGTATTTT. Translation: CANNPMTGADTQYF.

The chain is built from TRBV20-1 and TRBJ2-2; possibly TRBD1 for D (6 bases). CDR1 and CDR2 (germline): DFQATT, SNEGSKA (reference sequence). The V end was cut by 1 base, the J end by 8 bases, with 8 bases between. This CDR3 spans 12 amino acids. The CDR3 reads CSARGTAGELFF. CDR3 in DNA: TGCAGTGCTAGAGGGACAGCGGGGGAGCTGTTTTTT.

The table lists this clonotype with a few counts. CDR3 coding DNA: TGTGCCAGCAGCTTGCCACTCGTCTACAATGAGCAGTTCTTC. Protein product: CASSLPLVYNEQFF. The chain links TRBV7-8 to TRBJ2-1; D not resolved. The CDR3 is made up of 14 amino acids. Deletions cut 3 bases from V and 3 bases from J, with 9 bases between. CDR1 and CDR2 from the germline V gene are SGHVS and FQNEAQ.

This clonotype turned up a few times. A read error may account for a junction end that differs from germline. The chain links TRBV25-1 to TRBJ2-5; 9 nucleotides line up with TRBD2. This CDR3 has 17 residues. Germline lookup yields CDR1 MGHDK and CDR2 SYGVNS. The CDR3 spells CVSSDNWSGGFQETQYF. CDR3 sequence (DNA): TGTGTCAGCAGTGATAATTGGAGCGGGGGGTTCCAAGAGACCCAGTACTTC.

In this sample, this clonotype turned up a few times. A much larger clone lies a single base off, so this may be a read error. This sequence joins TRBV11-1 and TRBJ2-1, with D possibly being TRBD1 or TRBD2 (5 bases each). CDR3 length equals 16 residues. Germline assignment: CDR1 SGHAT and CDR2 FQDESV (reference sequence). CDR3 DNA: TGTGCCGGCAGCACTAGGGACGTGAGCTCCTACAATGAGCAGTTCTTC. Protein: CAGSTRDVSSYNEQFF.

This chain joins TRBV14 and TRBJ1-2; 12 nucleotides agree with TRBD1. Germline CDR1 SGHDN, CDR2 FVKESK. With 3 bases clipped from V and 8 bases from J, the junction kept 10 bases outside the gene matches. There are 16 residues in the CDR3. CDR3 nucleotide sequence: TGTGCCAGCAGCCAGCACCGGGACAGGGGGCGAGGGGGCTACACCTTC. It is translated as CASSQHRDRGRGGYTF.

V usage is TRBV7-9 and J usage is TRBJ1-5; D ambiguous. CDR3 length: 15 residues. The germline V gene encodes CDR1 SEHNR and CDR2 FQNEAQ (reference sequence). The germline V and J ends were trimmed by 1 base and 4 bases, with 11 bases remaining between them. The CDR3 DNA reads TGTGCCAGCAGCTTAGTAGGTGCGGAGAATCAGCCCCAGCATTTT. Protein: CASSLVGAENQPQHF.

The chain employs TRBV12-3 or TRBV12-4 and TRBJ1-1; TRBD1 aligns across 9 bases. The CDR3 length is 14 residues. The J segment lost 2 bases and the V segment lost 11 bases, leaving 9 bases of the junction unmatched. The CDR3 DNA reads TGTGCCGGCACTTGGACAGGGGCAAACACTGAAGCTTTCTTT. Translated: CAGTWTGANTEAFF.

This clonotype was recorded only once. The rearrangement joins TRBV20-1 to TRBJ1-1; maybe TRBD1 (6 bases). This CDR3 comprises 14 residues. Per the germline V gene, CDR1 is DFQATT and CDR2 is SNEGSKA (reference sequence). V was cut by 5 bases and J by 6 bases, with 19 bases left in between. The CDR3 nucleotides read TGCAGTGCTCCCCTGACAGGTGGGGCGTCTGAAGCTTTCTTT. It codes for CSAPLTGGASEAFF.

This clonotype came up a few times. The CDR3 coding sequence is TGTGCCAGCAGCCAACGGGACTCCCGGGCAGATACGCAGTATTTT. It yields the protein CASSQRDSRADTQYF. The rearrangement joins TRBV7-9 to TRBJ2-3; possibly TRBD2 for D (6 bases). Germline V CDR1 and CDR2: SEHNR, FQNEAQ (reference sequence). V shed 5 bases and J shed 4 bases, with 16 bases lying between them. The CDR3 spans 15 residues.

The sample holds many counts of this clonotype. The chain links TRBV6-5 to TRBJ1-1; tentative D call: TRBD1 (6 bases). The V end lost 0 bases, the J end lost 5 bases, and 10 bases lay between the germline ends. This CDR3 has 14 amino acids. Per the germline V gene, CDR1 is MNHEY and CDR2 is SVGAGI. DNA for the CDR3: TGTGCCAGCAGTTACTCGGGGGGGCGGACTGAAGCTTTCTTT. Residues: CASSYSGGRTEAFF.

The chain links TRBV29-1 to TRBJ1-1; D remains unclear. The germline V and J ends were trimmed by 3 bases and 5 bases, with 10 bases remaining between them. In germline, CDR1 is SQVTM, CDR2 ANQGSEA. The CDR3 has 12 residues. CDR3 nucleotide sequence: TGCAGCGTTGAGGGTGAGAAGACTGAAGCTTTCTTT. Residues: CSVEGEKTEAFF.

The chain carries TRBV27 and TRBJ2-7; 7 bases agree with TRBD1. CDR1 and CDR2 (germline): MNHEY, SMNVEV (reference sequence). V shed 5 bases, J shed 1 base, and the junction held 5 bases outside the gene matches. This CDR3 has 14 amino acids. The CDR3 spells CASSIWTGSYEQYF. DNA for the CDR3: TGTGCCAGCAGTATATGGACAGGTTCCTACGAGCAGTACTTC.

CDR3 DNA: TGTGCCAGCAGCCAAGATGGAGGCGGCCTCCGAGAGCAGTTCTTC. Amino acid sequence: CASSQDGGGLREQFF. The V gene is TRBV3-1, the J gene TRBJ2-1, with D tentatively TRBD2 (5 bases). Germline lookup yields CDR1 LGHDT and CDR2 YNNKEL (reference sequence). CDR3 length equals 15 residues. Trimming shortened V by 0 bases and J by 10 bases, and 16 bases separated the two germline ends.

This chain joins TRBV29-1 and TRBJ2-5, with D perhaps TRBD1 (6 bases). TRBJ2-7 explains the end of the DNA better; the J call may be wrong. CDR1 SQVTM and CDR2 ANQGSEA come from the germline V gene. The CDR3 spans 11 residues. The CDR3 is CSVSGVGEQYF. CDR3 DNA sequence: TGCAGCGTTTCAGGGGTCGGCGAGCAGTACTTC.

To note about this clonotype: An end of the junction does not agree with germline; a read error may underlie this. CDR3 bases: TGTACCACCAGCGTAAAGGGGCATGAGCAGTTCTTC. This translates into CTTSVKGHEQFF. The chain carries TRBV15 and TRBJ2-1; tentative D call: TRBD1 (5 bases). This CDR3 spans 12 amino acids. Germline V gene data show CDR1 as LNHNV and CDR2 as YYDKDF (reference sequence).

The chain uses TRBV6-2 or TRBV6-3 and TRBJ2-7; the match to TRBD2 covers 8 bases. CDR3 size: 15 residues. Germline lookup yields CDR1 MNHEY and CDR2 SVGEGT. J gave up 3 bases and V 2 bases, and 6 bases lay outside the gene matches. The CDR3 DNA reads TGTGCCAGCAGTTACATTCGGGAGGGCCACTACGAGCAGTACTTC. It is translated as CASSYIREGHYEQYF.

This clonotype came up a few times. V gene TRBV20-1 combines with J gene TRBJ2-7, with D uncertain. The CDR3 loop spans 12 amino acids. V was pared by 3 bases and J by 4 bases, with 10 bases between. The germline V gene encodes CDR1 DFQATT and CDR2 SNEGSKA (reference sequence). For the CDR3, the DNA is TGCAGTGCTAGTGCGGTCTATTACGAGCAGTACTTC. Translating it yields CSASAVYYEQYF.